The 14 T cell receptor beta chains below come from one sample, sequenced in a study of shared clonotypes between healthy human individuals. Terminally differentiated effector memory CD45RA+ cells were excluded by CCR7 positive selection of CD45RO-negative cells. This table comes from immunoSEQ multiplex PCR, and its TCRdb copy is limited to in-frame clones, with some not included. The sample carries around 1.9 million clones, around 93% recorded once. The sequenced material came from naive CD8+ T cells from PBMCs. These TCRs come from a man aged 18 to 30 in good health. Some clones in this sample may be carry-over from other donors' samples.

The CDR3 loop is CASSGYTGHRSYEQYF. The CDR3, as DNA: TGTGCCAGCAGCGGGTATACGGGACATCGGTCCTACGAGCAGTACTTC. The chain uses TRBV13 and TRBJ2-7; D perhaps matches TRBD1 (6 bases). The CDR3 sequence is 16 residues long. Trimming shortened V by 5 bases and J by 1 base, and 18 bases separated the two germline ends. Germline V gene lookup returns CDR1 PRHDT and CDR2 FYEKMQ (reference sequence).

This chain uses TRBV25-1 with TRBJ2-7, with D perhaps being TRBD1 or TRBD2 (5 bases each). Between the trimmed V and J ends, which lost 2 bases and 0 bases, there was a span of 8 bases. From germline, CDR1 is MGHDK and CDR2 SYGVNS. The CDR3 covers 14 residues. CDR3 bases: TGTGCCAGCAGTGAAGTTGGGACCTCCTACGAGCAGTACTTC. As protein: CASSEVGTSYEQYF.

The chain combines TRBV7-9 with TRBJ2-2, with TRBD2 matching over 7 bases. Germline loops: CDR1 SEHNR, CDR2 FQNEAQ (reference sequence). The CDR3 sequence is 15 residues long. J gave up 7 bases and V 1 base, and 6 bases lay outside the gene matches. The CDR3 DNA is TGTGCCAGCAGCTTAGTGGGAGGGCCAATCGGGGAGCTGTTTTTT. Its protein product is CASSLVGGPIGELFF.

CDR3 residues: CASSLVVGKAYEQYF. The CDR3 nucleotides are TGTGCCAGCAGCTTGGTTGTAGGGAAGGCCTACGAGCAGTACTTC. The chain employs TRBV5-5 and TRBJ2-7; D uncertain. The germline CDR1 and CDR2 sequences are SGHKS and YYEKEE (reference sequence). The CDR3 totals 15 residues. Trimming cost V 0 bases and J 2 bases, with 12 bases left between them.

This chain uses TRBV5-4 with TRBJ2-3; D is ambiguous. The germline CDR1 and CDR2 sequences are SGHNT and YYREEE (reference sequence). CDR3 length: 15 amino acids. Between the trimmed V and J ends, which lost 0 bases and 0 bases, there was a span of 8 bases. The CDR3 here is CASSLASRSTDTQYF. The DNA for the CDR3 is TGTGCCAGCAGCTTGGCGTCGAGGAGCACAGATACGCAGTATTTT.

The chain carries TRBV9 and TRBJ2-5, with TRBD1 identical over 7 bases. CDR1 and CDR2 from the germline V gene are SGDLS and YYNGEE. The CDR3 covers 15 residues. Trimming took 3 bases from V and 0 from J; bases not matched to a gene: 5. This CDR3 is CASSAGDSYQETQYF. DNA of the CDR3: TGTGCCAGCAGCGCCGGGGACAGTTACCAAGAGACCCAGTACTTC. The variable domain in full, with the rest retrieved from reference TRBV9 and TRBJ2-5, is DSGVTQTPKHLITATGQRVTLRCSPRSGDLSVYWYQQSLDQGLQFLIQYYNGEERAKGNILERFSAQQFPDLHSELNLSSLELGDSALYFCASSAGDSYQETQYFGPGTRLLVL.

The chain employs TRBV5-4 and TRBJ2-1; D remains ambiguous. V lost 0 bases, J lost 0 bases, and 7 bases lay in between. CDR3 length: 15 residues. Germline lookup yields CDR1 SGHNT and CDR2 YYREEE (reference sequence). The CDR3 DNA follows: TGTGCCAGCAGCTTGGTTCGCTTCTCCTACAATGAGCAGTTCTTC. Its protein product is CASSLVRFSYNEQFF.

The chain uses TRBV18 and TRBJ2-1; 7 bases map to TRBD1. There are 13 residues in the CDR3. J lost 14 bases, V lost 2 bases, and 9 bases had no gene match. The V gene's germline CDR1 is KGHSH and CDR2 LQKENI. CDR3 bases: TGTGCCAGCTCACCAATAGACAGGGAATCGAAGTTCTTC. Its protein is CASSPIDRESKFF.

This clone was found once. The chain employs TRBV6-5 and TRBJ2-2, with unresolved D. CDR1 and CDR2 from the germline V gene are MNHEY and SVGAGI. V lost 2 bases, J lost 4 bases, and 8 bases lay in between. The CDR3 runs to 14 residues. The CDR3 coding sequence is TGTGCCAGCAGTTACCAGTCAGGCACCGGGGAGCTGTTTTTT. Its protein product is CASSYQSGTGELFF.

J is TRBJ2-1 and V is TRBV7-9; maybe TRBD2 (5 bases). The V and J ends lost 2 bases and 8 bases respectively, with 13 bases between them. CDR3 length: 14 residues. In germline, CDR1 is SEHNR, CDR2 FQNEAQ (reference sequence). The chain's CDR3 is CASSLLGNPDEQFF. CDR3 DNA: TGTGCCAGCAGCTTACTCGGGAACCCCGATGAGCAGTTCTTC.

J is TRBJ2-7 and V is TRBV7-8, with 10 bases fitting TRBD1. The CDR3 runs to 16 residues. The germline V gene has CDR1 SGHVS and CDR2 FQNEAQ. V was clipped by 5 bases and J by 3 bases; unmatched bases: 10. This CDR3 reads CASSSPLGQGFYEQYF. The CDR3 DNA is TGTGCCAGCAGCAGCCCGTTGGGACAGGGGTTCTACGAGCAGTACTTC.

This sequence joins TRBV4-1 and TRBJ2-7, with 8 positions matching TRBD1. The CDR3 loop spans 15 amino acids. Germline V gene lookup returns CDR1 MGHRA and CDR2 YSYEKL. J gave up 6 bases and V 0 bases, and 7 bases lay outside the gene matches. The CDR3, as DNA: TGCGCCAGCAGCCAAGATCGCGGCAGGGGGCTCGAGCAGTACTTC. It is translated as CASSQDRGRGLEQYF.

The chain employs TRBV19 and TRBJ2-5; 14 nucleotides align to TRBD2. Germline V CDR1 and CDR2: LNHDA, SQIVND (reference sequence). V lost 5 bases to trimming and J lost 4 bases; unmatched junction nucleotides: 6. This CDR3 is 16 amino acids long. The CDR3 coding sequence is TGTGCCAGTAGTCCCAGACTAGCGGGAGGGGTAGAGACCCAGTACTTC. Translation: CASSPRLAGGVETQYF.

This rearrangement joins TRBV7-9 to TRBJ2-5; perhaps TRBD1 as D (7 bases). V lost 5 bases to trimming and J lost 7 bases, with 20 bases between them. This CDR3 has 15 amino acids. The germline V gene has CDR1 SEHNR and CDR2 FQNEAQ (reference sequence). In DNA, the CDR3 is TGTGCCAGCAGCCCCCCCAGGGGGGTAACGGTGACCCAGTACTTC. It yields the protein CASSPPRGVTVTQYF.